This T cell receptor beta chain appears in the sequencing data of a study of T cell responses to AZD1222 COVID-19 vaccine. In the study overall: Samples with a second dose at about 4 or about 12 weeks were pooled together. The study's findings and limits: Clonal diversity was possibly underestimated, and white British individuals and females predominated among donors. Just six people given AZD1222 tested seropositive at baseline.

TCRdb keeps only in-frame clones here, not all; method: immunoSEQ multiplex PCR. The sample lists tens of thousands of clones, 65% to 90% seen once, with approximately 19% in the top ten. Germline V gene lookup returns CDR1 SNHLY and CDR2 FYNNEI. The V gene end was trimmed by 4 bases and the J gene end by 0 bases; junction bases not matched to a gene: 12. The CDR3 runs to 18 residues. Notes on this clone: The antigen is undetermined.

The sequences come from peripheral blood, collected on day 0 of AZD1222 vaccination. The chain links TRBV2 to TRBJ1-5, with 7 bases aligning to TRBD1. The clonotype was recovered from an adult in good health. The CDR3 sequence: CASSVSPGQTYSNQPQHF. CDR3 bases: TGTGCCAGCAGTGTTAGTCCGGGACAGACCTATAGCAATCAGCCCCAGCATTTT. Full variable domain (remainder filled in from reference TRBV2 and TRBJ1-5): EPEVTQTPSHQVTQMGQEVILRCVPISNHLYFYWYRQILGQKVEFLVSFYNNEISEKSEIFDDQFSVERPDGSNFTLKIRSTKLEDSAMYFCASSVSPGQTYSNQPQHFGDGTRLSIL.